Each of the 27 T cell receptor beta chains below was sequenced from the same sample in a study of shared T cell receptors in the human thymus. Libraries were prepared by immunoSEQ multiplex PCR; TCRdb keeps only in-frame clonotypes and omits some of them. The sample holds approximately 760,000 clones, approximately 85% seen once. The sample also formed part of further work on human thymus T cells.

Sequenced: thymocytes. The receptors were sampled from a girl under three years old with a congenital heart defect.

CDR3 nucleotide sequence: TGTGCCAGCAGCTTAGAGGAGGGCAGGGATGGCTACACCTTC. This gives the protein CASSLEEGRDGYTF. V usage is TRBV7-8 and J usage is TRBJ1-2; a possible D gene is TRBD1 (5 bases). CDR1 is SGHVS and CDR2 is FQNEAQ in the germline V gene. Between the trimmed V and J ends, which lost 1 base and 6 bases, there was a span of 12 bases. The CDR3 is made up of 14 amino acids. The variable domain in full, with the rest retrieved from reference TRBV7-8 and TRBJ1-2, is GAGVSQSPRYKVAKRGQDVALRCDPISGHVSLFWYQQALGQGPEFLTYFQNEAQLDKSGLPSDRFFAERPEGSVSTLKIQRTQQEDSAVYLCASSLEEGRDGYTFGSGTRLTVV.

CDR3 DNA: TGTGCCAGCTCACCACCGCGGGACCGGCAGAAAACCGGGGAGCTGTTTTTT. This gives the protein CASSPPRDRQKTGELFF. The chain is built from TRBV18 and TRBJ2-2; tentatively, D is TRBD2 (6 bases). Germline V gene lookup returns CDR1 KGHSH and CDR2 LQKENI. CDR3 length: 17 residues. V lost 0 bases to trimming and J lost 5 bases, with 16 bases between them.

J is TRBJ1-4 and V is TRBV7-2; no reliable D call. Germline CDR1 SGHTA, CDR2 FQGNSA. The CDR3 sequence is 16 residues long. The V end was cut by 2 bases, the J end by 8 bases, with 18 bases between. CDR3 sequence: CASSLFPMGSGEKLFF. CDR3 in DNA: TGTGCCAGCAGCTTATTCCCCATGGGTTCCGGGGAAAAACTGTTTTTT.

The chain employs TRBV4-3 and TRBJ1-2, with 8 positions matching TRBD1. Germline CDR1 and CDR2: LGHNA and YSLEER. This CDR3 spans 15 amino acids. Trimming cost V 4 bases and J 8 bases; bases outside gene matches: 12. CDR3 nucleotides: TGCGCCAGCAGCCGGAGGGGGGACAGGACACCCGGCTACACCTTC. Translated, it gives CASSRRGDRTPGYTF.

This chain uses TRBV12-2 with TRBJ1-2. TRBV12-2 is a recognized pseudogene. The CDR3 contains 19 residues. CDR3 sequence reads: CASRLVRGARSRGSYGYTF. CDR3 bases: TGTGCAAGTCGTTTAGTACGAGGAGCGAGGAGCCGGGGATCCTATGGCTACACCTTC.

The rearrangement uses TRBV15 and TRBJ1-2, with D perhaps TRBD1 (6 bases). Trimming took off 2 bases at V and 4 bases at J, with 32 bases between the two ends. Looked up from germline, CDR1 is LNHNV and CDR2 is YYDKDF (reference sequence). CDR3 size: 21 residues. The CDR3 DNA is TGTGCCACCAGCAGAATAAGAGACAGTTCATTAATATATGGGGGCCCCTATGGCTACACCTTC. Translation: CATSRIRDSSLIYGGPYGYTF.

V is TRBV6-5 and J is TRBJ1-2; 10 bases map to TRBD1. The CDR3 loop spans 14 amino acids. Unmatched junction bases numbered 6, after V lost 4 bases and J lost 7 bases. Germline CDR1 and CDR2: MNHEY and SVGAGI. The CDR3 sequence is CASSSAGQGSGYTF. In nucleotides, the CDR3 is TGTGCCAGCAGTTCCGCGGGACAGGGGTCTGGCTACACCTTC.

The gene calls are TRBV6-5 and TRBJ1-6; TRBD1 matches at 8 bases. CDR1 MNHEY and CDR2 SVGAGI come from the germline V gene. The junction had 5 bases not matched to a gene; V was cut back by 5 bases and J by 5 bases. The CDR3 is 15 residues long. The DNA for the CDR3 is TGTGCCAGCAGTGTAGGGACAGGCAATAATTCACCCCTCCACTTT. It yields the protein CASSVGTGNNSPLHF.

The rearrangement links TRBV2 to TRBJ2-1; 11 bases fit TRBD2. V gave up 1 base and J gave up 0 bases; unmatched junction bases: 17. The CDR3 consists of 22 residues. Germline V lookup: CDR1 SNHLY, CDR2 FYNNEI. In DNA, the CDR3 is TGTGCCAGCAGTGAAGTTGGAAGGGGACTAGCGGTGAACCATAGCTCCTACAATGAGCAGTTCTTC. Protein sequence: CASSEVGRGLAVNHSSYNEQFF.

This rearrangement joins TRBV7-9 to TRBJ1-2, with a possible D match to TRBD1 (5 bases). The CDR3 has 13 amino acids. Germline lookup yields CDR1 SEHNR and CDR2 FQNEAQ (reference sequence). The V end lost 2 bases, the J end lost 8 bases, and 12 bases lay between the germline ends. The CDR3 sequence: CASSLFGGWGYTF. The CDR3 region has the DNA TGTGCCAGCAGCTTATTCGGGGGATGGGGCTACACCTTC.

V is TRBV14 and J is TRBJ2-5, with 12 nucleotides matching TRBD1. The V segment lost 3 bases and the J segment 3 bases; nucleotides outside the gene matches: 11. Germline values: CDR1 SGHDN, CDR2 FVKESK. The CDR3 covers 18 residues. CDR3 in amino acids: CASSQDRGQGAKEETQYF. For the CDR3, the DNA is TGTGCCAGCAGCCAGGACAGGGGACAGGGGGCAAAGGAAGAGACCCAGTACTTC.

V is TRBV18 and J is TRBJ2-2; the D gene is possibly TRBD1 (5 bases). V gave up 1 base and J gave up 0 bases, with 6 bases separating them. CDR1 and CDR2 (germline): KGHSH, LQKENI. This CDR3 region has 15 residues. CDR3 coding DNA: TGTGCCAGCTCACCACGGACATCGAACACCGGGGAGCTGTTTTTT. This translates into CASSPRTSNTGELFF.

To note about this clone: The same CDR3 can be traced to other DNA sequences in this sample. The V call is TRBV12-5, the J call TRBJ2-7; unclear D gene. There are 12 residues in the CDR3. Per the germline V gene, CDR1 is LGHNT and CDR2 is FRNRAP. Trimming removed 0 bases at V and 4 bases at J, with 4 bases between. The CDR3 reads CASGLVAYEQYF. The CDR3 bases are TGTGCTAGTGGTTTGGTAGCGTACGAGCAGTACTTC.

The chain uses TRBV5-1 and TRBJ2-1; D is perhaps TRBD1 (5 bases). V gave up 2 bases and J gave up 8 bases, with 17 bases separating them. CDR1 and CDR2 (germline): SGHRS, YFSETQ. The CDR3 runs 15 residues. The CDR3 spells CASSLLRTWGDEQFF. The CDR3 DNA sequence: TGCGCCAGCAGCTTATTACGGACCTGGGGCGATGAGCAGTTCTTC.

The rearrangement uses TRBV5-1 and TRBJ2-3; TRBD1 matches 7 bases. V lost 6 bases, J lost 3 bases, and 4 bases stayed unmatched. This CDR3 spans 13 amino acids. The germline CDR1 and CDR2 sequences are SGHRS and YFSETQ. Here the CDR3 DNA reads TGCGCCAGCAAGTCAGGGGGTACAGATACGCAGTATTTT. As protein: CASKSGGTDTQYF.

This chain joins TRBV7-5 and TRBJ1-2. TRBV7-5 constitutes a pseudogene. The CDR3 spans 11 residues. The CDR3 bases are TGTGCCAGAAGGAACGGAGAAGGCTACACCTTC. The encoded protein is CARRNGEGYTF.

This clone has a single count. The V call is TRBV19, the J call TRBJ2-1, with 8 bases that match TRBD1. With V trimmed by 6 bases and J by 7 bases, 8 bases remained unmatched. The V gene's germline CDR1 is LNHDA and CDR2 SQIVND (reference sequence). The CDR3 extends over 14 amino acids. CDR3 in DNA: TGTGCCAGTAGCCAAGGACAGGGCGGGAATGAGCAGTTCTTC. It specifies CASSQGQGGNEQFF.

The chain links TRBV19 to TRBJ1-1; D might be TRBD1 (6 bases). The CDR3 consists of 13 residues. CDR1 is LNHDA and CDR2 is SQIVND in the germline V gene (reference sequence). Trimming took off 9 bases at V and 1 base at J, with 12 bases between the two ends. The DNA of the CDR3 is TGTGCCAGCCAGGGACACCCGAACACTGAAGCTTTCTTT. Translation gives CASQGHPNTEAFF.

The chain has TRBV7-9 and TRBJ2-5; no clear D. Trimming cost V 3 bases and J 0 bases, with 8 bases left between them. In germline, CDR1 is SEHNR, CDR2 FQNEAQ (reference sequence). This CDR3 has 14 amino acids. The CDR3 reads CASSFDCYQETQYF. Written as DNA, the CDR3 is TGTGCCAGCAGCTTCGACTGTTACCAAGAGACCCAGTACTTC. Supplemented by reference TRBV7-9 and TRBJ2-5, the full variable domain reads DTGVSQNPRHKITKRGQNVTFRCDPISEHNRLYWYRQTLGQGPEFLTYFQNEAQLEKSRLLSDRFSAERPKGSFSTLEIQRTEQGDSAMYLCASSFDCYQETQYFGPGTRLLVL.

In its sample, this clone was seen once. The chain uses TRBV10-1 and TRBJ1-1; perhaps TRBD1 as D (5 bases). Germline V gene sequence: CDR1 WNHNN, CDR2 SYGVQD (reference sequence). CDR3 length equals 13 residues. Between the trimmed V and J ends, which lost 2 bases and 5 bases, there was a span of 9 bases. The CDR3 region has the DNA TGCGCCAGCAGTGAGAACGGGGGAACTGAAGCTTTCTTT. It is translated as CASSENGGTEAFF.

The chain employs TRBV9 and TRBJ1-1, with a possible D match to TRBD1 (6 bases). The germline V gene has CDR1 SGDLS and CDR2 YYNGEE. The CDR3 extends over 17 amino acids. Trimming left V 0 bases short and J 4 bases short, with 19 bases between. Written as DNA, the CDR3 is TGTGCCAGCAGCGTAGCATTGGGGGGGCCCACATCCACTGAAGCTTTCTTT. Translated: CASSVALGGPTSTEAFF.

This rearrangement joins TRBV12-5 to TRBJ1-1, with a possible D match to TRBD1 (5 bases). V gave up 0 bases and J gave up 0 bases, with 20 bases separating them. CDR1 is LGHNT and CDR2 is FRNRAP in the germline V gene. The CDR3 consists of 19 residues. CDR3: CASGLVTLGGGLMNTEAFF. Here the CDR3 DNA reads TGTGCTAGTGGTTTGGTCACCCTGGGGGGTGGGCTTATGAACACTGAAGCTTTCTTT.

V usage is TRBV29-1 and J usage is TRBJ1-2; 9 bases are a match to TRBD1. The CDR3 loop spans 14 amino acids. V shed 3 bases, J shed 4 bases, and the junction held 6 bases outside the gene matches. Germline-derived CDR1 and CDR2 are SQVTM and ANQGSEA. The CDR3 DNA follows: TGCAGCGTTGATAGTGTACAGGGGGCCTATGGCTACACCTTC. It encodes CSVDSVQGAYGYTF.

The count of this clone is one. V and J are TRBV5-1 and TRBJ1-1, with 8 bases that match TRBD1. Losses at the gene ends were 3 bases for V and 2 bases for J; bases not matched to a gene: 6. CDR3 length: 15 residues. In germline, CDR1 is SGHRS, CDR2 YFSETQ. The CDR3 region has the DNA TGCGCCAGCAGCTCTTTACAGGGGGGCAACACTGAAGCTTTCTTT. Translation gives CASSSLQGGNTEAFF.

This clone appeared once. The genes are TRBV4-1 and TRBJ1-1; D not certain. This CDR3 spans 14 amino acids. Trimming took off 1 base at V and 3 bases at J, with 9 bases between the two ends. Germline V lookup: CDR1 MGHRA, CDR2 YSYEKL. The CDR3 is CASSQARDYTEAFF. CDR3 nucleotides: TGCGCCAGCAGCCAAGCTCGGGATTACACTGAAGCTTTCTTT.

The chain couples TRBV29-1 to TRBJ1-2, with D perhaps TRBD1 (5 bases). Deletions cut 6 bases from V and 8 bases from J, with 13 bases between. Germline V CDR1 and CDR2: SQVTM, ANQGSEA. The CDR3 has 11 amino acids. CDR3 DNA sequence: TGCAGCGTAGACAGCGGGGGAGGCTACACCTTC. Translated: CSVDSGGGYTF.

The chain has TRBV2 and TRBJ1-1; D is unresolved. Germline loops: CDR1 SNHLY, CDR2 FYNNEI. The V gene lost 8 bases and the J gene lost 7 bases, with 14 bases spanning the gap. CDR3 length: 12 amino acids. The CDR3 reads CASQRTHYEAFF. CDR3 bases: TGTGCCAGCCAAAGGACTCACTATGAAGCTTTCTTT.